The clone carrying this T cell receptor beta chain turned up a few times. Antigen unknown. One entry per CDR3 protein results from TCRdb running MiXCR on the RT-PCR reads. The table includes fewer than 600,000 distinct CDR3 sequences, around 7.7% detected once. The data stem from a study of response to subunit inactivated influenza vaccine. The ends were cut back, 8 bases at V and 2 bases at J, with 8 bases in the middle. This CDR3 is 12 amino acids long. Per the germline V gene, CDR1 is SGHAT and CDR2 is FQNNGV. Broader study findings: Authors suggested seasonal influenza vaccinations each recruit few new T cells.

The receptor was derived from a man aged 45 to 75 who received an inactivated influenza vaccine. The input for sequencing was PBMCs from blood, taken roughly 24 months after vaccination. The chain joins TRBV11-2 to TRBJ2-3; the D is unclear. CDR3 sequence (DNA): TGTGCCAGCCTCCGGTCCACAGATACGCAGTATTTT. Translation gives CASLRSTDTQYF.